The 24 T cell receptor beta chains given below trace back to one sample, sequenced in a study of T cell responses to AZD1222 COVID-19 vaccine. Libraries were prepared by immunoSEQ multiplex PCR; TCRdb keeps only in-frame clonotypes and omits some of them. The table records 140,000 or so clones, roughly 90% of them present only once. Sequencing was performed on peripheral blood, taken 28 days after the second AZD1222 dose. These receptors were obtained from an adult who received the AZD1222 COVID-19 vaccine.

The rearrangement joins TRBV6-2 or TRBV6-3 to TRBJ2-3; D not resolved. The germline V gene has CDR1 MNHEY and CDR2 SVGEGT. The CDR3 is 15 amino acids. V shed 2 bases and J shed 3 bases, with 12 bases lying between them. CDR3 sequence: CASSYQAPRTDTQYF. CDR3 DNA sequence: TGTGCCAGCAGTTACCAGGCCCCCCGAACAGATACGCAGTATTTT.

In this sample, this clone turned up a few times. The V and J genes are TRBV18 and TRBJ1-5, with TRBD1 matching 10 bases. The CDR3 is 15 residues long. V dropped 2 bases and J dropped 4; count of bases not matched to a gene: 2. Germline CDR1 reads KGHSH; CDR2 reads LQKENI. As DNA, the CDR3 is TGTGCCAGCTCACCAGGGACAGGGGCAAATCAGCCCCAGCATTTT. Translated: CASSPGTGANQPQHF.

This chain links TRBV7-5 with TRBJ2-7; no check of the table's D call, TRBD2, against the DNA was made. TRBV7-5 is a pseudogene segment. The CDR3 sequence is 14 residues long. The CDR3 is CVRSLVGSSYEQYF. The CDR3 DNA follows: TGTGTCAGAAGCTTAGTTGGGAGTTCCTACGAGCAGTACTTC.

This chain connects TRBV27 to TRBJ1-5; 10 positions match TRBD1. The CDR3 length is 20 residues. Germline values: CDR1 MNHEY, CDR2 SMNVEV (reference sequence). V gave up 3 bases and J gave up 1 base; unmatched junction bases: 15. DNA of the CDR3: TGTGCCAGCAGTTTTAGTCCGGGACAGGGGTTTACGAAGAGCAATCAGCCCCAGCATTTT. This gives the protein CASSFSPGQGFTKSNQPQHF.

This chain connects TRBV10-3 to TRBJ2-3; TRBD2 matches at 9 bases. This CDR3 region has 16 residues. Germline CDR1 ENHRY, CDR2 SYGVKD. The J segment lost 2 bases and the V segment lost 3 bases, leaving 6 bases of the junction unmatched. The CDR3 reads CAISEASGAFTDTQYF. For the CDR3, the DNA is TGTGCCATCAGTGAAGCTAGCGGGGCATTCACAGATACGCAGTATTTT.

This rearrangement joins TRBV7-9 to TRBJ2-2; D not resolved. The germline CDR1 and CDR2 sequences are SEHNR and FQNEAQ (reference sequence). Trimming left V 11 bases short and J 1 base short, with 14 bases between. CDR3 size: 14 residues. DNA of the CDR3: TGTGCCGGATCGGAAGCAGGGAACACCGGGGAGCTGTTTTTT. Translating it yields CAGSEAGNTGELFF.

V usage is TRBV10-3 and J usage is TRBJ1-3; TRBD1 might be the D (6 bases). The germline V and J ends were trimmed by 5 bases and 13 bases, with 12 bases remaining between them. The V gene's germline CDR1 is ENHRY and CDR2 SYGVKD. The CDR3 totals 11 residues. The CDR3 DNA sequence: TGTGCCATCAGTAGGGGGGGGGATATATATTTT. The encoded protein is CAISRGGDIYF.

The genes are TRBV28 and TRBJ1-2; D is perhaps TRBD1 (6 bases). V was clipped by 2 bases and J by 7 bases, with 11 bases between them. This CDR3 is built from 13 residues. Germline V lookup: CDR1 MDHEN, CDR2 SYDVKM. The CDR3 here is CASSLAGAGGYTF. CDR3 sequence (DNA): TGTGCCAGCAGTTTAGCAGGGGCGGGTGGCTACACCTTC.

The V gene is TRBV11-2, the J gene TRBJ2-1; D remains ambiguous. V lost 4 bases and J 7 bases, leaving 8 bases between the germline ends. Germline V lookup: CDR1 SGHAT, CDR2 FQNNGV. The CDR3 is 12 residues long. As DNA, the CDR3 is TGTGCCAGCAGCTCCCAATCGAATGAGCAGTTCTTC. Its translation is CASSSQSNEQFF.

In nucleotides, the CDR3 is TGTGCCAGCACCGGGCTAGCGGGAGGCTCCAATGAGCAGTTCTTC. It is translated as CASTGLAGGSNEQFF. V usage is TRBV6-5 and J usage is TRBJ2-1, with 11 bases fitting TRBD2. Germline CDR1 reads MNHEY; CDR2 reads SVGAGI. The V and J ends lost 7 bases and 6 bases, in that order; junction bases with no gene match: 8. The CDR3 has 15 residues.

The chain links TRBV5-6 to TRBJ1-3; D uncertain. There are 14 residues in the CDR3. V was cut by 3 bases and J by 1 base, with 8 bases left in between. CDR1 is SGHDT, CDR2 YYEEEE, per germline. CDR3 bases: TGTGCCAGCAGCTCTAAAGGTTCTGGAAACACCATATATTTT. Translated: CASSSKGSGNTIYF.

V gene TRBV27 combines with J gene TRBJ2-7, with 11 bases lining up with TRBD1. Germline CDR1 and CDR2: MNHEY and SMNVEV (reference sequence). Trimming at V came to 2 bases and at J to 4 bases, leaving 1 base not matched to a gene. The CDR3 covers 14 residues. The CDR3 spells CASSLGDRGYEQYF. The CDR3 coding sequence is TGTGCCAGCAGTTTAGGGGACAGGGGGTACGAGCAGTACTTC.

This chain links TRBV6-5 with TRBJ1-3, with unresolved D. Trimming took off 3 bases at V and 0 bases at J, with 12 bases between the two ends. Per germline, CDR1 MNHEY and CDR2 SVGAGI. This CDR3 is built from 16 residues. The CDR3 DNA sequence: TGTGCCAGCAGTTATAAGGGCAGCTACTCTGGAAACACCATATATTTT. This sequence encodes CASSYKGSYSGNTIYF.

The chain couples TRBV19 to TRBJ1-3; D is ambiguous. Trimming removed 1 base at V and 2 bases at J, with 12 bases between. Looked up from germline, CDR1 is LNHDA and CDR2 is SQIVND (reference sequence). The CDR3 is 16 residues long. CDR3 sequence (DNA): TGTGCCAGTAGTATAGTCCTGGGATCGGCTGGAAACACCATATATTTT. Translated: CASSIVLGSAGNTIYF.

The CDR3 sequence: CASSPPGSRRASSEQYF. As DNA, the CDR3 is TGTGCCAGCTCACCACCTGGATCGAGGCGGGCCTCGAGCGAGCAGTACTTC. The chain joins TRBV18 to TRBJ2-7; D possibly corresponds to TRBD2 (5 bases). V gave up 0 bases and J gave up 6 bases, with 21 bases separating them. Germline V gene data show CDR1 as KGHSH and CDR2 as LQKENI. This CDR3 region has 17 residues.

V is TRBV7-8 and J is TRBJ1-1; D not certain. CDR1 and CDR2 from the germline V gene are SGHVS and FQNEAQ. The CDR3 has 14 residues. V was trimmed by 5 bases and J by 2 bases, leaving 12 bases between them. The CDR3 DNA follows: TGTGCCAGCAGCGACGTGTTGGGTAACACTGAAGCTTTCTTT. Translation: CASSDVLGNTEAFF.

The chain recombines TRBV5-1 with TRBJ1-4; D ambiguous. The germline gives CDR1 SGHRS, CDR2 YFSETQ. V lost 4 bases, J lost 3 bases, and 10 bases lay in between. CDR3 size: 14 residues. In DNA, the CDR3 is TGCGCCAGCAGCCAGGAAGGCTCTAATGAAAAACTGTTTTTT. Amino acid sequence: CASSQEGSNEKLFF. Together with reference TRBV5-1 and TRBJ1-4, the CDR3 gives the full variable domain: KAGVTQTPRYLIKTRGQQVTLSCSPISGHRSVSWYQQTPGQGLQFLFEYFSETQRNKGNFPGRFSGRQFSNSRSEMNVSTLELGDSALYLCASSQEGSNEKLFFGSGTQLSVL.

As regards this clone: Additional DNA sequences in this sample encode the identical CDR3. The V gene is TRBV6-2 or TRBV6-3, the J gene TRBJ1-1, with TRBD1 as a possible D gene (5 bases). There are 14 residues in the CDR3. Germline CDR1 MNHEY, CDR2 SVGEGT. The V end was cut by 6 bases, the J end by 1 base, with 12 bases between. CDR3 sequence: CASSWGSPNTEAFF. The CDR3 DNA reads as TGTGCCAGCAGCTGGGGGAGTCCGAACACTGAAGCTTTCTTT.

The chain uses TRBV4-3 and TRBJ1-6; no firm D call. There are 14 residues in the CDR3. Trimming removed 4 bases at V and 0 bases at J, with 4 bases between. CDR1 and CDR2 (germline): LGHNA, YSLEER. CDR3: CASSLGSYNSPLHF. The CDR3 DNA sequence: TGCGCCAGCAGCCTGGGCTCCTATAATTCACCCCTCCACTTT.

This chain's CDR3 is CASRGRLAGAQETQYF. Here the CDR3 DNA reads TGTGCCAGCAGAGGTCGGCTAGCGGGAGCCCAAGAGACCCAGTACTTC. The chain has TRBV2 and TRBJ2-5; TRBD2 aligns across 10 bases. The CDR3 length is 16 residues. Germline V lookup: CDR1 SNHLY, CDR2 FYNNEI. With 6 bases clipped from V and 1 base from J, the junction kept 8 bases outside the gene matches.

The chain couples TRBV3-1 (or the pseudogene TRBV3-2) to TRBJ1-3; 7 positions agree with TRBD1. V shed 0 bases, J shed 4 bases, and the junction held 3 bases outside the gene matches. The CDR3 consists of 15 residues. Germline CDR1 reads LGHDT; CDR2 reads YNNKEL (reference sequence). The CDR3 here is CASSQEVGGGNTIYF. The CDR3, as DNA: TGTGCCAGCAGCCAAGAGGTAGGGGGCGGAAACACCATATATTTT.

This chain connects TRBV18 to TRBJ2-6, with D unresolved. This CDR3 is built from 15 residues. Germline V lookup: CDR1 KGHSH, CDR2 LQKENI. The V end was cut by 3 bases, the J end by 6 bases, with 12 bases between. The CDR3 loop reads CASSPTNAVANVLTF. CDR3 nucleotides: TGTGCCAGCTCACCTACTAACGCCGTGGCCAACGTCCTGACTTTC. Combining the CDR3 with reference TRBV18 and TRBJ2-6 gives the whole variable domain NAGVMQNPRHLVRRRGQEARLRCSPMKGHSHVYWYRQLPEEGLKFMVYLQKENIIDESGMPKERFSAEFPKEGPSILRIQQVVRGDSAAYFCASSPTNAVANVLTFGAGSRLTVL.

This sequence joins TRBV5-8 and TRBJ1-2; no reliable D call. CDR1 SGHTS and CDR2 YDEGEE come from the germline V gene. The V gene lost 2 bases and the J gene lost 7 bases, with 15 bases spanning the gap. This CDR3 has 14 amino acids. The CDR3 here is CASSLRTFWGGYTF. CDR3 DNA sequence: TGTGCCAGCAGCTTAAGGACCTTCTGGGGTGGCTACACCTTC.

The rearrangement links TRBV9 to TRBJ1-1; D unclear. This CDR3 spans 11 amino acids. The germline gives CDR1 SGDLS, CDR2 YYNGEE. V was shortened by 4 bases and J by 3 bases, with 4 bases between the two germline ends. CDR3 coding DNA: TGTGCCAGCAGCCCGCACACTGAAGCTTTCTTT. It encodes CASSPHTEAFF.